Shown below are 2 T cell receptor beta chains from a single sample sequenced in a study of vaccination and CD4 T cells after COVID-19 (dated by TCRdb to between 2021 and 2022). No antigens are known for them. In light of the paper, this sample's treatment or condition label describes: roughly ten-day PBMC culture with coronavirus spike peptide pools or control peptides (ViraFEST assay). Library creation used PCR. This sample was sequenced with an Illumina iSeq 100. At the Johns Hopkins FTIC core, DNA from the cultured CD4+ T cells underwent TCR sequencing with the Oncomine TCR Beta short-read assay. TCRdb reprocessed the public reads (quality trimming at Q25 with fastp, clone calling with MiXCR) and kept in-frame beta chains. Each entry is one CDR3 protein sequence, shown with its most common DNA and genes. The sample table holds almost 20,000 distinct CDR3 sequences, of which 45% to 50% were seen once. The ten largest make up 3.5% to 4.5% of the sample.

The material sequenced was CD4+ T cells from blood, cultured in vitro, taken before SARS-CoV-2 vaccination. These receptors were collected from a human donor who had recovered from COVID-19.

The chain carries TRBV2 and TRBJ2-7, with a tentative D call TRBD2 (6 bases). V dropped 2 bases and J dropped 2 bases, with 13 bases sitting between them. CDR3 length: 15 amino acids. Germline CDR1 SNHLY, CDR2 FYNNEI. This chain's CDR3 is CASSETELATYEQYF. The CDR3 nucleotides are TGTGCCAGCAGTGAAACGGAACTAGCAACCTACGAGCAGTACTTC. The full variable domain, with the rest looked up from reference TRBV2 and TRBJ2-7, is EPEVTQTPSHQVTQMGQEVILRCVPISNHLYFYWYRQILGQKVEFLVSFYNNEISEKSEIFDDQFSVERPDGSNFTLKIRSTKLEDSAMYFCASSETELATYEQYFGPGTRLTVT.

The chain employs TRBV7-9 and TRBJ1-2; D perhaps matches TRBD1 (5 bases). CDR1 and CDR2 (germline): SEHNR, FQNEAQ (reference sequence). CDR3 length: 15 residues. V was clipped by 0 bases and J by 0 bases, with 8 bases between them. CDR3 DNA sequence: TGTGCCAGCAGCTTAGCGGACACTGCTAACTATGGCTACACCTTC. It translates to CASSLADTANYGYTF.